This TCR beta chain emerged from a study of CD8 T cells in ankylosing spondylitis. Remarks on this clonotype: Its matching antigen is unknown.

The CDR3 contains 12 residues. CDR1 is SGDLS and CDR2 is YYNGEE in the germline V gene. V lost 5 bases, J lost 10 bases, and 15 bases lay in between. Study results and caveats: Typical of ankylosing spondylitis blood, it appeared, was a TCR beta motif of roughly eight highly homologous variants. As reported, disease-linked clones showed significant enrichment in matched ankylosing spondylitis synovial fluid.

Construction of TCR beta libraries was performed using quantitative 5'-RACE with molecular barcodes. MiXCR, applied by TCRdb to the 5' RACE reads, yields one record per CDR3 protein. Of about 130,000 distinct CDR3 sequences detected, roughly a tenth appear once; the ten largest clones hold approximately 3.3%. The sample comprised blood, either unsorted or a sorted T cell fraction (not recorded which). V usage is TRBV9 and J usage is TRBJ1-2; D perhaps matches TRBD1 (6 bases). The TCR was taken from a male donor with ankylosing spondylitis or in good health (not recorded which). The CDR3 region has the DNA TGTGCCAGCAGGGAGACAGGCGGTGTCTACACCTTC. Its translation is CASRETGGVYTF.